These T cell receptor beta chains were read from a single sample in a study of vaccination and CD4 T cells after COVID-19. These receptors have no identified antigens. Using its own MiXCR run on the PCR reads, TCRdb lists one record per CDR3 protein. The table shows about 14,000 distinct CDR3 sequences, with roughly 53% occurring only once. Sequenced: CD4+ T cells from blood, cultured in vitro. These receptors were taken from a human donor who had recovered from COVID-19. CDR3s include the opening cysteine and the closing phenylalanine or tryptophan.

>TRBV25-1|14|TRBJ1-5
CDRETAGENQPQHF
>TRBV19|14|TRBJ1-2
CASSIGPVNYGYTF
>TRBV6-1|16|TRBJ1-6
CASSRARDRVNSPLHF
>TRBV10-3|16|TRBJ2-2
CAISESPGQNTGELSF
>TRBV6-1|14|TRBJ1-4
CASRRALIGEKLFF
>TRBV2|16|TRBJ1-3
CASTTRGEGSGNTIYF
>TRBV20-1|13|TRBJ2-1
CSAGRGGGNEQFF
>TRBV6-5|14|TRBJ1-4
CASSSQGTNEKLFF
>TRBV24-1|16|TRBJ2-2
CATSDLSSGRSGELFF
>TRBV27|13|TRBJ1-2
CASSLSRGHGYTF
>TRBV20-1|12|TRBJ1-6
CSVTGSGAPLHF
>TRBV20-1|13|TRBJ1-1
CSARYRGNTEAFF
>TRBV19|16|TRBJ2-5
CASSIYPGRAQETQYF
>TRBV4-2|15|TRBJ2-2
CASSQGQGAPGELFF
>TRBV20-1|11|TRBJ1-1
CSARRQVEAFF
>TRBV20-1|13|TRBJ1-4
CSAINNRDEKLFF
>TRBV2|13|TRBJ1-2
CASRAGTDYGYTF
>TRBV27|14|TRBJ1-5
CASRDGRSNQPQHF